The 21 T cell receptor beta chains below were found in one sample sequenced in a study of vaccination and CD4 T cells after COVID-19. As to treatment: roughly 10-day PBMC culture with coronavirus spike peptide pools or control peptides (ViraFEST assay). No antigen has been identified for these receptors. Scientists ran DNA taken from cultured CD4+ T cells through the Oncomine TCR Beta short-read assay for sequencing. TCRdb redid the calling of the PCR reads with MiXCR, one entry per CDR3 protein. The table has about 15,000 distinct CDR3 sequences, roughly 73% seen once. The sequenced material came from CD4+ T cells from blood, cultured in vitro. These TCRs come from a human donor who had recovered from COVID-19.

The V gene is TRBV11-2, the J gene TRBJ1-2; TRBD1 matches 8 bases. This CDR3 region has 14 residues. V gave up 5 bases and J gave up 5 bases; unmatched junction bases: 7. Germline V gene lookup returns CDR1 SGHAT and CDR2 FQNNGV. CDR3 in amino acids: CASSPQGERYGYTF. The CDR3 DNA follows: TGTGCCAGCAGCCCACAGGGGGAACGGTATGGCTACACCTTC. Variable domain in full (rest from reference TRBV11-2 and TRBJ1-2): EAGVAQSPRYKIIEKRQSVAFWCNPISGHATLYWYQQILGQGPKLLIQFQNNGVVDDSQLPKDRFSAERLKGVDSTLKIQPAKLEDSAVYLCASSPQGERYGYTFGSGTRLTVV.

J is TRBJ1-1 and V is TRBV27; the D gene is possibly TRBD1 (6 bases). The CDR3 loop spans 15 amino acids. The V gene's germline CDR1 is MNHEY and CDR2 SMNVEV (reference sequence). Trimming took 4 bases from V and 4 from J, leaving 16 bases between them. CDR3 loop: CASSSPGVGGTEAFF. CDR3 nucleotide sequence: TGTGCCAGCAGTTCGCCAGGGGTAGGGGGCACTGAAGCTTTCTTT.

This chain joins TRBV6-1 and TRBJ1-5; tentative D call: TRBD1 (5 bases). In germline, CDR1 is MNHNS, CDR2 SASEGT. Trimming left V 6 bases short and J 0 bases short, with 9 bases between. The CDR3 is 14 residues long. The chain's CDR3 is CASSWGDSNQPQHF. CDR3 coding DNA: TGTGCCAGCAGCTGGGGGGATAGCAATCAGCCCCAGCATTTT.

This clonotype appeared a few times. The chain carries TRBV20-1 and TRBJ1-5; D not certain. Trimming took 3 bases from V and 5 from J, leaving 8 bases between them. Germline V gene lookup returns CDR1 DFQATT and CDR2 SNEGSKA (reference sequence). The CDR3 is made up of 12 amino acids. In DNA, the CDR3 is TGCAGTGCTAGTCGAGGCCATCAGCCCCAGCATTTT. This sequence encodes CSASRGHQPQHF.

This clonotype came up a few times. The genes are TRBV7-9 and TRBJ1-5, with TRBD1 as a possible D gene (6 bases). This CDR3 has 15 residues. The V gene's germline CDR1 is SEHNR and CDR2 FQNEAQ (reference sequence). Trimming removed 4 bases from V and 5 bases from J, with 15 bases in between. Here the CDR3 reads CASSSLDRFDQPQHF. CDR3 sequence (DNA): TGTGCCAGCAGCTCTTTGGACAGATTTGATCAGCCCCAGCATTTT.

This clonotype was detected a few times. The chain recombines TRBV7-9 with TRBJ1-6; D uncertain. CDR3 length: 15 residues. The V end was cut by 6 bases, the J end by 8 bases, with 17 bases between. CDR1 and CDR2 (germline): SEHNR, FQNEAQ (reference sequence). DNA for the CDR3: TGTGCCAGCAGAAACTACGGCGAGAGGGATTCACCCCTCCACTTT. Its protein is CASRNYGERDSPLHF.

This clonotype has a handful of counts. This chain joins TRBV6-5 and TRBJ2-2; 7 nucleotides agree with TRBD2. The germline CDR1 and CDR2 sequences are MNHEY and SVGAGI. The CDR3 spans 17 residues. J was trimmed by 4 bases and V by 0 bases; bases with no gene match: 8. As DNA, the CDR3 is TGTGCCAGCAGTTACTCTGTCGCTAGCGGAGCCACCGGGGAGCTGTTTTTT. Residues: CASSYSVASGATGELFF.

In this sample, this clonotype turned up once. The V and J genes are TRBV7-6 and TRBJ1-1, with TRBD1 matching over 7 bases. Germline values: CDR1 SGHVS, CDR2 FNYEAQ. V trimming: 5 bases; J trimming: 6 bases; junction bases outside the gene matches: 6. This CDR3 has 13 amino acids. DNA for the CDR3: TGTGCCAGCAGCGCAACAGGGGAGGCTGAAGCTTTCTTT. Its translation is CASSATGEAEAFF.

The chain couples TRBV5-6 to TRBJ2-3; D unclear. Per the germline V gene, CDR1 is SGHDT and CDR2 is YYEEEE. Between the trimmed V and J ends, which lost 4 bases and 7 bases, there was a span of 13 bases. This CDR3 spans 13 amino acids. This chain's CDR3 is CASSPVDSNTQYF. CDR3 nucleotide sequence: TGTGCCAGCAGCCCTGTCGACTCAAATACGCAGTATTTT.

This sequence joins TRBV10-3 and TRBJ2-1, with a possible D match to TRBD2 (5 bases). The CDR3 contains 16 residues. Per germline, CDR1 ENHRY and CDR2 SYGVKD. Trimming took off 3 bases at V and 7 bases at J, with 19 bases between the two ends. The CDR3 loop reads CAISDPGKGARNEQFF. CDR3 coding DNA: TGTGCCATCAGTGACCCGGGGAAAGGAGCAAGGAATGAGCAGTTCTTC.

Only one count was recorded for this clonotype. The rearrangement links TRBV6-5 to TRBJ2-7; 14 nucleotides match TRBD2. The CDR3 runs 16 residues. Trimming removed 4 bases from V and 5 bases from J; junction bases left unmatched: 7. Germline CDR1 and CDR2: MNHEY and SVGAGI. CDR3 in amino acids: CASSSGLAGGRNEQYF. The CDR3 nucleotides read TGTGCCAGCAGTTCAGGACTAGCGGGAGGTCGAAACGAGCAGTACTTC.

The CDR3 DNA sequence: TGTGCCAGCAGCCAAAGGCGAGAGGGGAGCAATTCACCCCTCCACTTT. It is translated as CASSQRREGSNSPLHF. The V and J genes are TRBV4-2 and TRBJ1-6; D is possibly TRBD1 (5 bases). Germline CDR1 LGHNA, CDR2 YNFKEQ. V gave up 2 bases and J gave up 7 bases, with 15 bases separating them. The CDR3 consists of 16 residues.

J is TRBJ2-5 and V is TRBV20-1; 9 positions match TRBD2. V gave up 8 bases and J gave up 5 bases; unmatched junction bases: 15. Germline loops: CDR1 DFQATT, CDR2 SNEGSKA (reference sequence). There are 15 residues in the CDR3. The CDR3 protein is CSSSGRSGSPETQYF. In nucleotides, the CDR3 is TGCAGTTCAAGCGGTCGTAGCGGGAGCCCTGAGACCCAGTACTTC.

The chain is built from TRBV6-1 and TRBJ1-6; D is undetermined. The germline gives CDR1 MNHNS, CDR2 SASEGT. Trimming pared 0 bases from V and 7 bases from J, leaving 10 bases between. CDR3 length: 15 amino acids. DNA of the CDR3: TGTGCCAGCAGTGAAGCGCCCGGAGCAAATTCACCCCTCCACTTT. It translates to CASSEAPGANSPLHF.

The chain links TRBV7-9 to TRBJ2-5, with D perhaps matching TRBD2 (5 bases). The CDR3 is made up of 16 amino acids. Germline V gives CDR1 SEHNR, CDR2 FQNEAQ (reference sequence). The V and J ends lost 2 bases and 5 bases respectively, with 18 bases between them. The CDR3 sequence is CASSLTLDAGGETQYF. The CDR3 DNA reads TGTGCCAGCAGCTTAACTCTGGACGCGGGCGGGGAGACCCAGTACTTC.

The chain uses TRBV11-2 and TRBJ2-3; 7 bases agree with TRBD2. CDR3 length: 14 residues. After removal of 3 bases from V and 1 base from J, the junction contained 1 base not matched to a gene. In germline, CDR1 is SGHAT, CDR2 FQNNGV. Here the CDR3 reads CASSFGLGTDTQYF. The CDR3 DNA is TGTGCCAGCAGCTTCGGACTAGGCACAGATACGCAGTATTTT.

As DNA, the CDR3 is TGTGCCAGCAGCTTAGTAGGACAGGGGTTGAGAGATACGCAGTATTTT. Its translation is CASSLVGQGLRDTQYF. The chain recombines TRBV7-9 with TRBJ2-3; the match to TRBD1 covers 9 bases. The CDR3 loop spans 16 amino acids. Losses at the gene ends were 1 base for V and 5 bases for J; bases not matched to a gene: 7. CDR1 SEHNR and CDR2 FQNEAQ come from the germline V gene (reference sequence).

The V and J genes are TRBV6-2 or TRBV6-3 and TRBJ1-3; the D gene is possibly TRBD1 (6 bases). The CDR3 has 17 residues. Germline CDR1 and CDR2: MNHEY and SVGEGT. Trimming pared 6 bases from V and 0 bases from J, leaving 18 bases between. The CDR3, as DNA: TGTGCCAGCAGCCCTGGGGGCAGACCGCTCTCTGGAAACACCATATATTTT. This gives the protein CASSPGGRPLSGNTIYF.

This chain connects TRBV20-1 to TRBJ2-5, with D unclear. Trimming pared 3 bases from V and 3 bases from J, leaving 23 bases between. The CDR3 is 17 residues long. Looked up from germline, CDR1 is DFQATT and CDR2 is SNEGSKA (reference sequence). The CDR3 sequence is CSASRQTGFISEETQYF. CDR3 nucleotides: TGCAGTGCTAGCAGGCAGACCGGATTCATCTCAGAAGAGACCCAGTACTTC.

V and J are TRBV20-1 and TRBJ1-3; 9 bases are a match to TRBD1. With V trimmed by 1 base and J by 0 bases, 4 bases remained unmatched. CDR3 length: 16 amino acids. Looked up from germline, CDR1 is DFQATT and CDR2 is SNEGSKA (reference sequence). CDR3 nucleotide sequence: TGCAGTGCTAGAGGGGGACAGGGCCTCTCTGGAAACACCATATATTTT. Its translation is CSARGGQGLSGNTIYF.

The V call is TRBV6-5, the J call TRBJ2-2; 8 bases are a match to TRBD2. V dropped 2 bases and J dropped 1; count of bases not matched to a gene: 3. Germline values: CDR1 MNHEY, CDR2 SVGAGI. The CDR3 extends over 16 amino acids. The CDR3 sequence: CASSYAGGGNTGELFF. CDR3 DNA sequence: TGTGCCAGCAGTTACGCGGGGGGCGGGAACACCGGGGAGCTGTTTTTT.